The entry below gives a single T cell receptor (beta chain) sequence along with its context. The table lists this clonotype with many counts. The specificity of this receptor is unknown. No much larger clone is present one base from it, and per-base qualities are unavailable. The data derive from a study of T cells after yellow fever vaccination (dated by TCRdb to the late 2010s). Regarding the complete study: Libraries from fractions with low cell numbers were prepared with the SMART-Seq v4 Ultra Low Input RNA kit. To track T-cell clones before and after primary and booster YFV17D yellow fever vaccination, bulk TCR alpha and beta repertoires were sequenced longitudinally. Two healthy male donors, one aged 18 to 30 and one aged 30 to 40 years, made up the cohort. Bulk PBMC replicates and cell subsets were isolated from blood drawn at multiple timepoints before and after both primary and secondary immunization.

The treatment or condition label for this specimen denotes: live attenuated yellow fever vaccine strain. A standard Ficoll-Paque protocol was used to isolate PBMCs from peripheral blood. Dynabeads CD4 and CD8 positive selection kits were used to isolate CD4 and CD8 T-cell fractions. RNA was extracted with TriZol from bulk PBMCs, CD4 and CD8 fractions, and dextramer-positive and dextramer-negative fractions. TCR cDNA was synthesized by 5'RACE template switching, through which a universal primer site and unique molecular identifiers were introduced. Priming for cDNA synthesis came from both the TCR alpha and TCR beta constant segments. Library amplification involved two PCR steps, and the second step added sample barcodes and sequencing adapters. Sequencing of libraries was performed on Illumina HiSeq 2500 (2x100 bp) or NovaSeq (2x150 bp). In the source study's methods: Demultiplexing of reads and collapsing into UMI consensus sequences were performed with MIGEC, and V(D)J alignment was carried out with MiXCR. Clonotypes responding to the vaccine were identified with edgeR on replicate PBMC samples, with the criteria of FDR below 0.01 and a log2 fold change above 5 up to day 15. Each bulk clonotype received a CD4 or CD8 identity based on whether the sequenced CD4 or CD8 repertoire contained that clonotype at higher abundance. TCRdb itself trimmed the public reads at Q25 with fastp, ran MiXCR and retained productive beta chains. Duplicate CDR3 protein sequences are folded into a single record with the most common DNA and genes. The V and J calls shown here were made by TCRdb, not taken from the authors' results. This sample is represented by about 180,000 distinct CDR3 sequences; approximately 6.2% of them were singletons. Jointly, the top ten make up just under 3% of the sample.

Inclusive of the bounding cysteine and phenylalanine, the CDR3 is 15 residues long. Kept here is only the CDR3 DNA, which spans 45 bases and is read in frame from base 1. Trimming at the junction amounts to 0 bases on V and 4 bases on J, and the germline ends lie 13 bases apart. In the germline V gene, CDR1 corresponds to SGHRS and CDR2 to YFSETQ. The full study reports these points: The secondary T-cell response was found to be weaker but faster than the primary response, with a peak reached on day 5 rather than on day 15. A small fraction of clonotypes showed up in both the CD4 and CD8 compartments, probably as a result of convergent recombination. Only a couple of donors were included in the study, so the extent to which the findings can be generalized is limited. After the booster, most clones that had expanded after primary vaccination were detected again (approximately 97% of CD4 and more than 85% of CD8), suggesting broad maintenance of memory. FACS-sorted repertoires could contain abundant contaminating clonotypes from the bulk population, so computational filtering was required.

Sequencing used CD4+ T cells sorted from PBMCs, obtained on the day of the first yellow fever vaccination. This clonotype was obtained from a man aged 18 to 29 who received the YFV17D yellow fever vaccine. This chain is built from TRBV5-1 and TRBJ1-1; the D gene is perhaps TRBD1, on 5 matching bases. The nucleotide sequence is TGCGCCAGCAGCTTGGCCGCGACCCAGGGCACTGAAGCTTTCTTT. This yields the protein CASSLAATQGTEAFF. Here the CDR3 is joined to the reference TRBV5-1 and TRBJ1-1 genes, and the full variable domain is: KAGVTQTPRYLIKTRGQQVTLSCSPISGHRSVSWYQQTPGQGLQFLFEYFSETQRNKGNFPGRFSGRQFSNSRSEMNVSTLELGDSALYLCASSLAATQGTEAFFGQGTRLTVV.